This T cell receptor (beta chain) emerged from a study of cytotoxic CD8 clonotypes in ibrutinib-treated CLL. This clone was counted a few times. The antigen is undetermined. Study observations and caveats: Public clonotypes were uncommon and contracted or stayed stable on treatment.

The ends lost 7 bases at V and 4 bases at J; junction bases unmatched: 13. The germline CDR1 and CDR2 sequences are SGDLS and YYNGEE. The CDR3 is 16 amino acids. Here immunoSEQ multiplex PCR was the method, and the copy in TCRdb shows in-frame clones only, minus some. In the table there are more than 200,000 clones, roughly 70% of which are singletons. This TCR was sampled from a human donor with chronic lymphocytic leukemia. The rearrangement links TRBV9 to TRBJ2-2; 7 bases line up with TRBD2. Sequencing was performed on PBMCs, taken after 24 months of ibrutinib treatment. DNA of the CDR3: TGTGCCAGCCAAACCGGGGGGTCGGTAATCACCGGGGAGCTGTTTTTT. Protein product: CASQTGGSVITGELFF.